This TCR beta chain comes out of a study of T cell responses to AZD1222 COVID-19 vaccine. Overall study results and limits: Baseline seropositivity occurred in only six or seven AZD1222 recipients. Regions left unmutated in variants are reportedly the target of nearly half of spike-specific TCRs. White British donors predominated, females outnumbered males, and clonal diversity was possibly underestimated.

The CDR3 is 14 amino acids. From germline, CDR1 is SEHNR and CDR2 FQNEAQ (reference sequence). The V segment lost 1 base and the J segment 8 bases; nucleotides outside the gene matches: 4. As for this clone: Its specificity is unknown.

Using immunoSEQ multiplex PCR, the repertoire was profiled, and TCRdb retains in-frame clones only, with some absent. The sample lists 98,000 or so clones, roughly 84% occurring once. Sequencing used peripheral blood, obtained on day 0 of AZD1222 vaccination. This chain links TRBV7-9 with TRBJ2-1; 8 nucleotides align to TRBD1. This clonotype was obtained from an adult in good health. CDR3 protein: CASSLVDREDEQFF. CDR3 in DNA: TGTGCCAGCAGCTTAGTGGACAGGGAGGATGAGCAGTTCTTC.